The clone carrying this TCR beta chain was seen a handful of times. Its target is unknown. The data are from a study of cytomegalovirus exposure and HLA in healthy donors. Trimming shortened V by 3 bases and J by 4 bases, and 15 bases separated the two germline ends. The CDR3 is 15 amino acids. Per germline, CDR1 KGHSH and CDR2 LQKENI. Primers for the PCR totalled 60 Vbeta and 13 Jbeta. Authors' analysis steps: Per a later analysis, the number of unique TCR beta chains was approximately 80 million, of which 9 million to 14 million were shared. The repertoire was sequenced with immunoSEQ multiplex PCR; TCRdb's copy has only in-frame clones and lacks some. The V and J calls and clone size come from that table; D and trimming were worked out from the DNA. The table records approximately 200,000 clones, 65% to 80% of them present only once. Whole-study findings and limits: In a later analysis, the majority of CMV-associated beta chains seemingly showed HLA restriction. A further, later analysis showed that HLA-associated TCR beta chains (compared with equally common others) were more clonally expanded.

Sequenced: PBMCs. V and J are TRBV18 and TRBJ1-2; D may be TRBD1 (5 bases). The clonotype was recovered from a girl aged 2 to 10 in good health and CMV-seronegative. The CDR3 spells CASSPGQGSVYGYTF. The CDR3 region has the DNA TGTGCCAGCTCACCCGGTCAGGGTTCCGTCTATGGCTACACCTTC.